This T cell receptor beta chain emerged from a study of vaccination and CD4 T cells after COVID-19. The overall study: Samples were taken after vaccination, a median of roughly 70 days after dose two, with a range of 14 to 241. Control cultures received a CEFX pool, an HIV-1 Nef pool, or no peptide.

By share, this clonotype counts as medium-sized. Its antigen remains unknown. Cultured CD4+ T cells had their DNA profiled by the Oncomine TCR Beta short-read assay. From the PCR reads, TCRdb called clonotypes with MiXCR, one entry per CDR3 protein. The sample has roughly 15,000 distinct CDR3 sequences; over 25% are singletons. Treatment reported: roughly 11-day PBMC culture with coronavirus spike peptide pools or control peptides (ViraFEST assay). Sequencing was performed on cultured CD4+ T cells from blood. The clonotype originates from a human donor with COVID-19.

CDR3 sequence: CASSLAGVGGYTF. The CDR3 DNA reads as TGTGCCAGCAGCTTAGCTGGGGTAGGCGGCTACACCTTC. The chain carries TRBV7-2 and TRBJ1-2; D gene uncertain. The V end lost 0 bases, the J end lost 8 bases, and 10 bases lay between the germline ends. The CDR3 loop spans 13 amino acids. Germline assignment: CDR1 SGHTA and CDR2 FQGNSA.